This T cell receptor beta chain was identified in a study of blood T cell repertoires in COVID-19. Study as a whole: There were acute and convalescent COVID-19 samples, and they came from the United States, Italy and Spain. Sources were T cells, B-cell-depleted T cells, or PBMCs; the material itself was cDNA or gDNA.

The J segment lost 5 bases and the V segment lost 6 bases, leaving 11 bases of the junction unmatched. The CDR3 consists of 15 residues. The germline V gene encodes CDR1 KGHDR and CDR2 SFDVKD. Per the original methods: The assay estimated nucleated cells by amplifying reference gene primers. Measured with immunoSEQ multiplex PCR; TCRdb has only the in-frame clones, and not every one. V, J and clone size are taken as reported in that table, and D and trimming were inferred from the DNA itself. The table has under 250,000 clones, around nine tenths seen once; the top ten hold around 1.5%. This clonotype was obtained from an older woman who had recovered from COVID-19. The specimen was peripheral blood. The V call is TRBV24-1, the J call TRBJ2-7; 8 nucleotides align to TRBD1. The CDR3 reads CATSRGQAVSNEQYF. The CDR3 DNA reads as TGTGCCACCAGTCGGGGACAGGCTGTGTCTAACGAGCAGTACTTC.